This T cell receptor beta chain appears in the sequencing data of a study of blood T cell repertoires in COVID-19 (dated by TCRdb to about 2020). Broadly, across the study: The collaborator samples originated in the United States, Italy and Spain and spanned the acute and convalescent phases of COVID-19. The sample metadata nearly always contained a de-identified subject ID, COVID-19 status, age in years and sex. Deeply sampled blood TCRbeta repertoires from subjects exposed to, actively infected with, or recovered from COVID-19 were included in the dataset. The samples were drawn from two sources: the first 160 participants of the ongoing ImmuneRACE study, and some 1,300 subjects contributed by 6 global collaborators. A freely available public database, intended as a resource for researchers studying the immune response to SARS-CoV-2, is where the repertoires were released. The material from the prospective study consisted of cDNA or gDNA derived from T cells, B-cell-depleted T cells, or PBMCs. Where available, HLA class I and class II types were obtained from metadata supplied by the sample provider rather than from assay-based typing. Study-level results and caveats: The quantity of clinical and demographic metadata differed by source and by participant and was supplied without curation.

CDR1 and CDR2, looked up from the germline V gene, are MDHEN and SYDVKM. From the cysteine through the phenylalanine, the CDR3 covers 15 amino acids. Solely the CDR3 DNA is kept, with 45 bases framed from the first base. Cut back by 4 bases and 2 bases, the V and J ends lie 12 bases apart. TCRbeta CDR3 regions were amplified from genomic DNA by means of the immunoSEQ Assay, a bias-controlled multiplex PCR. As for the original processing: The number of nucleated cells in each sample was estimated by amplification of reference gene primers within the assay. To quantify the absolute abundance of each unique TCRbeta CDR3 rearrangement, sequence reads were collapsed and filtered. Productive Simpson clonality was computed per sample as the square root of Simpson's diversity index over productive rearrangements. The clones in this table, taken by TCRdb from immuneACCESS, are in-frame only. Not every clone is retained; where verified, under half of the shortfall comes from an unresolved V gene, and the cause of the rest is unknown. The V and J calls and the clone size are those of that table, but D and trimming were determined from the DNA. The sample table shows about 310,000 clones, and approximately 90% are seen once. Around 10% of the sample goes to the ten largest clones.

Note on this clone: The specificity of this receptor is unknown. The sample holds no much larger clone one base away, and base qualities are not on file.

In the prospective study, participants were roughly 18 to 89 years old, resided in about two dozen geographic areas of the United States, and were enrolled through a virtual design. To assign participants to cohorts, the prospective study relied on clinical history that participants themselves reported in a screening survey and a study questionnaire. ImmuneRACE Cohort 3 recovered participants were defined by two consecutive negative NP/OP PCR tests, healthcare professional clearance, or symptom resolution. In the prospective study, mobile phlebotomists collected whole blood, serum and a nasopharyngeal or oropharyngeal swab from each participant. Additional blood draws and questionnaires over an approximately two-month period could optionally be provided by prospective study participants. Before DNA extraction, blood samples from the prospective study were shipped at room temperature or frozen.

This TCR derives from a woman between 18 and 30 years old who had recovered from COVID-19. The sample was PBMCs or T cells enriched from blood (not recorded which). The chain was built from TRBV28 and TRBJ1-5; the D segment cannot be called with confidence. The DNA reads as follows: TGTGCCAGCAGTTCCCGAGACACTGGCAATCAGCCCCAGCATTTT. This gives the protein CASSSRDTGNQPQHF.